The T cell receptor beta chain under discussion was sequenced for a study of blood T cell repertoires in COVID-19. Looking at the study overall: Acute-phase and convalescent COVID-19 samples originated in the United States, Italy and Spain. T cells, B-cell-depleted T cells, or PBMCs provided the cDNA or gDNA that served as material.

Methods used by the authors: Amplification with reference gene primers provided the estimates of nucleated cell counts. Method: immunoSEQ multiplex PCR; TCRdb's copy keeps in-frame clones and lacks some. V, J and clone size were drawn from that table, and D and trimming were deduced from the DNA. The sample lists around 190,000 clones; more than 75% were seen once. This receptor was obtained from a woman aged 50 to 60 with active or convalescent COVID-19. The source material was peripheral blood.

The CDR3 DNA is TGTGCCAGCAGCCAAGGAGGCTCACCAACCTATGGCTACACCTTC. Translated: CASSQGGSPTYGYTF. The chain recombines TRBV3-1 (or the pseudogene TRBV3-2) with TRBJ1-2, with D uncertain. CDR1 and CDR2 from the germline V gene are LGHDT and YNNKEL (reference sequence). This CDR3 spans 15 amino acids. Between the trimmed V and J ends, which lost 1 base and 4 bases, there was a span of 13 bases.